This TCR beta chain came from a study of graft-versus-host responses after intestinal transplantation. Details on this clone: The antigen is not known.

Generated by immunoSEQ multiplex PCR, the TCRdb table keeps only in-frame clones and is missing some. The sample holds about 110,000 clones, approximately 93% seen once. Germline values: CDR1 MGHRA, CDR2 YSYEKL. V shed 1 base and J shed 5 bases, with 12 bases lying between them. The CDR3 has 14 amino acids. This material consisted of unstimulated CD8+ T cells sorted from spleen or lymph node cells, taken before transplant. The TCR sequence derives from a human donor who was the organ donor for an intestinal transplant. The chain employs TRBV4-1 and TRBJ2-7; the D is unclear. The CDR3 DNA follows: TGCGCCAGCAGCCAAGTCGGAAGGAGTCACGAGCAGTACTTC. As protein: CASSQVGRSHEQYF.